This T cell receptor (beta chain) is from a study of shared clonotypes between healthy human individuals. General study results and limits: In contrast to clonotypes shared by all four donors, non-shared clonotypes had lower generation probabilities.

The CDR3 length is 15 residues. J lost 2 bases, V lost 6 bases, and 4 bases had no gene match. Germline CDR1 MNHEY, CDR2 SVGAGI. Every immunoSEQ plate was one replicate of a subset's evenly spread DNA. Assay: immunoSEQ multiplex PCR; the TCRdb copy retains only in-frame clones and omits some. In the table there are some 500,000 clones, roughly 95% of which are singletons. Worth noting for this clone: The antigen is undetermined.

Adult Caucasians living in Nashville, Tennessee made up all of the donors. The TCR was taken from a woman aged 25 to 39 in good health. V and J are TRBV6-5 and TRBJ2-3; 11 nucleotides agree with TRBD2. The material sequenced was naive CD4+ T cells sorted from blood. Subset noted: CD45RA+ positively selected. The CDR3 coding sequence is TGTGCCAGCAGGCCGACTAGCGGGGCCACAGATACGCAGTATTTT. Translating it yields CASRPTSGATDTQYF.